What follows are 31 T cell receptor beta chains derived from one specimen sequenced in a study of shared clonotypes between healthy human individuals (dated by TCRdb to the early 2020s). Library generation was performed with the immunoSEQ multiplex PCR assay. The immuneACCESS repertoire file appears here via TCRdb, limited to in-frame rearrangements. These files lack a portion of the clones; in checked studies, under half of the deficit traces to unresolved V genes, and the cause of the others is not known. This sample holds about 730,000 clones; around 77% were observed only once. The ten largest clones take up approximately 1.8% of the sample. Sequencing input: memory CD4+ T cells sorted from blood. Taken with the paper, the label for cell subset or site translates to: CD45RA-negative fraction. These receptors originate from a woman in her thirties in good health.

CDR3: CASSQDWGLSTDTQYF. The CDR3 DNA is TGTGCCAGCAGCCAAGACTGGGGCCTTAGCACAGATACGCAGTATTTT. The chain uses TRBV14 and TRBJ2-3; TRBD1 is a possible D gene (5 bases). V lost 0 bases to trimming and J lost 0 bases, with 10 bases between them. The CDR3 is 16 residues long. Germline CDR1 is SGHDN and CDR2 is FVKESK.

This chain joins TRBV14 and TRBJ2-5; 13 bases fit TRBD2. Germline-derived CDR1 and CDR2 are SGHDN and FVKESK. V was pared by 2 bases and J by 2 bases, with 2 bases of the junction left unmatched. The length of the CDR3 is 16 residues. CDR3 sequence reads: CASSQPLAGGQETQYF. Written as DNA, the CDR3 is TGTGCCAGCAGCCAACCACTAGCGGGAGGGCAAGAGACCCAGTACTTC. The full variable domain, completed using reference TRBV14 and TRBJ2-5, is EAGVTQFPSHSVIEKGQTVTLRCDPISGHDNLYWYRRVMGKEIKFLLHFVKESKQDESGMPNNRFLAERTGGTYSTLKVQPAELEDSGVYFCASSQPLAGGQETQYFGPGTRLLVL.

The gene calls are TRBV27 and TRBJ2-1; possible D gene TRBD1, 5 bases. Per the germline V gene, CDR1 is MNHEY and CDR2 is SMNVEV (reference sequence). Trimming stripped 8 bases from V and 2 bases from J, with 16 bases between. The CDR3 consists of 15 residues. CDR3 protein: CASHSPGIPYNEQFF. The CDR3 DNA reads as TGTGCCAGCCATTCACCAGGGATCCCCTACAATGAGCAGTTCTTC.

The V and J genes are TRBV19 and TRBJ2-6, with D possibly matching TRBD2 (5 bases). CDR3 length: 14 residues. Germline V gene sequence: CDR1 LNHDA, CDR2 SQIVND (reference sequence). The V end was cut by 9 bases, the J end by 0 bases, with 9 bases between. The CDR3 DNA sequence: TGTGCCAGCCGGGGTTTCTCTGGGGCCAACGTCCTGACTTTC. This gives the protein CASRGFSGANVLTF.

This clone was recorded many times. The chain employs TRBV12-2 and TRBJ1-1; no check of the table's D call, TRBD1, against the DNA was made. TRBV12-2 is a documented pseudogene. This CDR3 region has 15 residues. CDR3 in amino acids: CASRQGTGDNTEAFF. As DNA, the CDR3 is TGTGCAAGTCGCCAAGGGACAGGCGATAACACTGAAGCTTTCTTT.

The chain carries TRBV19 and TRBJ2-2, with D tentatively TRBD1 (5 bases). V was shortened by 4 bases and J by 4 bases, with 16 bases between the two germline ends. Germline values: CDR1 LNHDA, CDR2 SQIVND (reference sequence). The CDR3 length is 16 residues. The CDR3 DNA sequence: TGTGCCAGTAGTAGTCAGGGAACAGTTGTCACCGGGGAGCTGTTTTTT. Its protein product is CASSSQGTVVTGELFF.

This clone was found once. The CDR3 DNA follows: TGCGCCAGCAGCTCCGGGACTAGGGTCCACGAGCAGTACTTC. Encoded protein: CASSSGTRVHEQYF. The J gene is TRBJ2-7, the V gene TRBV5-1; TRBD2 agrees at 8 bases. This CDR3 is 14 amino acids long. Looked up from germline, CDR1 is SGHRS and CDR2 is YFSETQ. Germline trimming cut 3 bases from V and 5 bases from J; bases unmatched to any gene: 7.

This chain links TRBV10-2 with TRBJ2-7; the match to TRBD1 covers 8 bases. Germline assignment: CDR1 WSHSY and CDR2 SAAADI. The CDR3 contains 14 residues. V was clipped by 7 bases and J by 1 base; unmatched bases: 6. The CDR3 coding sequence is TGCGCCAGCACGAGACAGGGGACTTCCTACGAGCAGTACTTC. Its translation is CASTRQGTSYEQYF.

The rearrangement uses TRBV18 and TRBJ2-2; 9 bases match TRBD2. The CDR3 consists of 14 residues. Germline V gene data show CDR1 as KGHSH and CDR2 as LQKENI. Trimming cost V 5 bases and J 7 bases; bases outside gene matches: 5. The CDR3 is CASSSGTSFGELFF. CDR3 nucleotide sequence: TGTGCCAGCTCATCCGGGACTAGCTTCGGGGAGCTGTTTTTT.

The chain is built from TRBV28 and TRBJ1-3; no definite D call. The CDR3 length is 17 residues. Germline lookup yields CDR1 MDHEN and CDR2 SYDVKM. V gave up 6 bases and J gave up 0 bases, with 18 bases separating them. CDR3 amino acids: CASRLLIGPASGNTIYF. The CDR3 DNA follows: TGTGCCAGCAGGCTCCTCATCGGACCCGCCTCTGGAAACACCATATATTTT.

The gene calls are TRBV7-9 and TRBJ2-7; D could derive from TRBD1 or TRBD2 (5 bases each). Germline V gene sequence: CDR1 SEHNR, CDR2 FQNEAQ (reference sequence). V was trimmed by 7 bases and J by 1 base, leaving 17 bases between them. The CDR3 consists of 15 residues. The CDR3 region is CASTPRAGTSYEQYF. The DNA for the CDR3 is TGTGCCAGCACCCCACGGGCAGGGACGTCCTACGAGCAGTACTTC. The whole variable domain, remainder taken from reference TRBV7-9 and TRBJ2-7, is DTGVSQNPRHKITKRGQNVTFRCDPISEHNRLYWYRQTLGQGPEFLTYFQNEAQLEKSRLLSDRFSAERPKGSFSTLEIQRTEQGDSAMYLCASTPRAGTSYEQYFGPGTRLTVT.

The rearrangement joins TRBV6-1 to TRBJ1-2; 12 bases align to TRBD1. Germline assignment: CDR1 MNHNS and CDR2 SASEGT. V trimming: 5 bases; J trimming: 7 bases; junction bases outside the gene matches: 8. This CDR3 contains 15 residues. CDR3 DNA sequence: TGTGCCAGCAGTACACCGGGACAGGGGGCATTTGGCTACACCTTC. Residues: CASSTPGQGAFGYTF.

V and J are TRBV19 and TRBJ2-7; 8 bases line up with TRBD2. Germline CDR1 is LNHDA and CDR2 is SQIVND (reference sequence). The V gene end was trimmed by 3 bases and the J gene end by 4 bases; junction bases not matched to a gene: 8. CDR3 length: 15 amino acids. The CDR3 sequence is CASSIGTRVPYEQYF. CDR3 DNA sequence: TGTGCCAGTAGTATCGGGACTAGAGTGCCGTACGAGCAGTACTTC.

The genes are TRBV11-2 and TRBJ2-5; 7 bases are shared with TRBD2. The CDR3 extends over 15 amino acids. Trimming at V came to 3 bases and at J to 5 bases, leaving 9 bases not matched to a gene. Per germline, CDR1 SGHAT and CDR2 FQNNGV. CDR3 in DNA: TGTGCCAGCAGCTTCATGAGTAGGGGAGGGGAGACCCAGTACTTC. As protein: CASSFMSRGGETQYF.

The chain links TRBV9 to TRBJ1-2; 9 positions match TRBD1. CDR1 is SGDLS, CDR2 YYNGEE, per germline. Trimming cost V 3 bases and J 8 bases; bases outside gene matches: 8. This CDR3 has 14 amino acids. As DNA, the CDR3 is TGTGCCAGCAGCGCCCAACAGGGGGCAGGCGGCTACACCTTC. It translates to CASSAQQGAGGYTF.

The chain joins TRBV5-1 to TRBJ2-5, with D perhaps matching TRBD1 or TRBD2 (5 bases each). Trimming removed 0 bases at V and 5 bases at J, with 14 bases between. Germline lookup yields CDR1 SGHRS and CDR2 YFSETQ. The CDR3 totals 15 residues. The CDR3 loop is CASSLARGRGETQYF. The DNA for the CDR3 is TGCGCCAGCAGCTTGGCGAGGGGTCGGGGTGAGACCCAGTACTTC.

On this clone: Within the sample, other DNA sequences also encode this same CDR3. J is TRBJ2-3 and V is TRBV19; D might be TRBD2 (5 bases). Germline loops: CDR1 LNHDA, CDR2 SQIVND (reference sequence). Trimming pared 3 bases from V and 1 base from J, leaving 11 bases between. This CDR3 is built from 15 residues. CDR3 loop: CASSIVAGRTDTQYF. The CDR3 nucleotides read TGTGCCAGTAGTATCGTGGCGGGCCGCACAGATACGCAGTATTTT. The variable domain in full, completed from reference TRBV19 and TRBJ2-3, reads DGGITQSPKYLFRKEGQNVTLSCEQNLNHDAMYWYRQDPGQGLRLIYYSQIVNDFQKGDIAEGYSVSREKKESFPLTVTSAQKNPTAFYLCASSIVAGRTDTQYFGPGTRLTVL.

This clone was seen more than once but under ten times. The chain carries TRBV6-5 and TRBJ1-2; no clear D. The germline V and J ends were trimmed by 3 bases and 5 bases, with 10 bases remaining between them. The CDR3 contains 13 residues. Germline CDR1 is MNHEY and CDR2 is SVGAGI. In DNA form, the CDR3 reads TGTGCCAGCAGTTATTGGCCTGAGTATGGCTACACCTTC. It yields the protein CASSYWPEYGYTF.

This sequence joins TRBV25-1 and TRBJ2-5; 9 nucleotides align to TRBD2. Germline CDR1 is MGHDK and CDR2 is SYGVNS. The CDR3 contains 15 residues. The trim removed 6 bases at V and 0 bases at J, leaving 5 bases unmatched. The CDR3: CASRRGLANQETQYF. For the CDR3, the DNA is TGTGCCAGCAGGAGAGGACTAGCGAACCAAGAGACCCAGTACTTC.

This rearrangement joins TRBV18 to TRBJ2-1, with TRBD2 identical over 7 bases. CDR3 length equals 12 residues. Per germline, CDR1 KGHSH and CDR2 LQKENI. The V and J ends lost 1 base and 9 bases, in that order; junction bases with no gene match: 0. The CDR3 protein is CASSPRGGEQFF. The DNA for the CDR3 is TGTGCCAGCTCACCACGGGGGGGTGAGCAGTTCTTC.

This clone has a handful of counts. The chain is built from TRBV12-1 and TRBJ1-4; the table assigns TRBD1, which was not confirmed against the DNA. TRBV12-1 is assigned pseudogene status. This CDR3 is built from 15 residues. The chain's CDR3 is CASSLVTGPNEKLFF. CDR3 coding DNA: TGTGCCAGCAGCCTCGTGACAGGGCCCAATGAAAAACTGTTTTTT.

This clone came up a few times. This rearrangement joins TRBV15 to TRBJ2-2; D remains ambiguous. The CDR3 is 17 residues long. The germline V gene encodes CDR1 LNHNV and CDR2 YYDKDF (reference sequence). V lost 4 bases to trimming and J lost 1 base, with 16 bases between them. The CDR3 reads CATSKKRNQLNTGELFF. In DNA form, the CDR3 reads TGTGCCACCAGCAAAAAAAGGAACCAATTGAACACCGGGGAGCTGTTTTTT.

The J gene is TRBJ1-2, the V gene TRBV6-6; D is perhaps TRBD1 (5 bases). V was pared by 0 bases and J by 6 bases, with 14 bases between. This CDR3 has 15 amino acids. Germline lookup yields CDR1 MNHNY and CDR2 SVGAGI (reference sequence). The CDR3 protein is CASSYSQGVFDGYTF. The CDR3 nucleotides read TGTGCCAGCAGTTACTCCCAGGGTGTTTTTGATGGCTACACCTTC.

A few counts support this clone. The chain recombines TRBV2 with TRBJ2-7; 7 bases are shared with TRBD2. Germline loops: CDR1 SNHLY, CDR2 FYNNEI. J was trimmed by 5 bases and V by 6 bases; bases with no gene match: 13. The CDR3 has 15 amino acids. CDR3 loop: CASSARLAGVHEQYF. The DNA for the CDR3 is TGTGCCAGCAGCGCCCGCTTAGCGGGTGTACACGAGCAGTACTTC.

J is TRBJ1-5 and V is TRBV28, with 9 bases fitting TRBD1. The V and J ends lost 0 bases and 2 bases, in that order; junction bases with no gene match: 5. Germline CDR1 reads MDHEN; CDR2 reads SYDVKM. The CDR3 length is 17 residues. DNA of the CDR3: TGTGCCAGCAGTTTATGGAAGACAGGGGGTGGCAATCAGCCCCAGCATTTT. It specifies CASSLWKTGGGNQPQHF.

The rearrangement links TRBV11-3 to TRBJ1-2; 8 bases align to TRBD1. The CDR3 totals 14 residues. The germline gives CDR1 SGHNT, CDR2 YENEEA. After removal of 4 bases from V and 2 bases from J, the junction contained 3 bases not matched to a gene. CDR3 region: CASSSGQDNYGYTF. The DNA of the CDR3 is TGTGCCAGCAGCTCGGGACAGGACAACTATGGCTACACCTTC.

The chain uses TRBV4-1 and TRBJ1-2; 7 bases align to TRBD1. Unmatched junction bases numbered 4, after V lost 3 bases and J lost 0 bases. Germline V gene sequence: CDR1 MGHRA, CDR2 YSYEKL. CDR3 length: 15 residues. In DNA form, the CDR3 reads TGCGCCAGCAGCCAGCCCGGGACAGCTAACTATGGCTACACCTTC. This encodes CASSQPGTANYGYTF.

V gene TRBV27 combines with J gene TRBJ2-2, with 7 nucleotides matching TRBD1. This CDR3 has 17 residues. Germline-derived CDR1 and CDR2 are MNHEY and SMNVEV (reference sequence). The V segment lost 4 bases and the J segment 5 bases; nucleotides outside the gene matches: 13. This CDR3 reads CASSSHLRQGRTGELFF. The CDR3 DNA reads as TGTGCCAGCAGTTCGCACCTTAGACAGGGTCGTACCGGGGAGCTGTTTTTT.

About this clone itself: A much larger clonotype is one base distant, so this may be a read error. Other DNA sequences of this sample code for an identical CDR3. This chain connects TRBV6-4 to TRBJ2-2; D remains ambiguous. Germline V gene lookup returns CDR1 MRHNA and CDR2 SNTAGT. The CDR3 contains 13 residues. V dropped 4 bases and J dropped 2 bases, with 5 bases sitting between them. This CDR3 is CASSGQNTGELFF. As DNA, the CDR3 is TGTGCCAGCAGTGGGCAAAACACCGGGGAGCTGTTTTTT.

The chain carries TRBV5-7 and TRBJ2-1; D is unresolved. TRBV5-7 is reported as an ORF; its role is uncertain. Trimming stripped 0 bases from V and 4 bases from J, with 17 bases between. The CDR3 loop spans 17 amino acids. In DNA, the CDR3 is TGTGCCAGCAGCTTGGCAAGATCGGCAGACAATTACAATGAGCAGTTCTTC. Its translation is CASSLARSADNYNEQFF.

This chain joins TRBV19 and TRBJ1-4; no definite D call. V lost 11 bases and J lost 8, with 18 bases in between. This CDR3 is built from 13 residues. CDR1 is LNHDA, CDR2 SQIVND, per germline (reference sequence). This CDR3 reads CAAQAGSYEKLFF. CDR3 bases: TGTGCCGCTCAAGCGGGGTCGTACGAAAAACTGTTTTTT.